The clone carrying this T cell receptor beta chain has only a few counts. Its antigen is not known. The ends lost 5 bases at V and 4 bases at J; junction bases unmatched: 8. CDR3 length: 13 residues. The germline V gene has CDR1 SQVTM and CDR2 ANQGSEA. This sample is part of a study of T-cell reconstitution after alpha-beta-depleted transplantation in children. Study outcomes and limitations: There were reportedly several hundred expanded graft clones from which alpha-beta T cells came about two months after transplant. Once a year had passed after transplant, T-cell counts and diversity came mostly from newly produced T cells.

TCRbeta library preparation incorporated unique molecular identifiers. TCRdb independently ran MiXCR on the PCR reads; one entry per CDR3 protein. Here the sample spans hundreds of thousands of distinct CDR3 sequences, around 13% being singletons. The TCR was taken from a girl aged 2-10 years with congenital amegakaryocytic thrombocytopenia, due to receive a stem cell transplant. The V call is TRBV29-1, the J call TRBJ2-7; 7 bases fit TRBD1. The sequencing used PBMCs, collected before TCRalphabeta/CD19-depleted stem cell transplant. CDR3 sequence reads: CSVTGQETYEQYF. CDR3 in DNA: TGCAGCGTTACAGGACAGGAGACATACGAGCAGTACTTC.